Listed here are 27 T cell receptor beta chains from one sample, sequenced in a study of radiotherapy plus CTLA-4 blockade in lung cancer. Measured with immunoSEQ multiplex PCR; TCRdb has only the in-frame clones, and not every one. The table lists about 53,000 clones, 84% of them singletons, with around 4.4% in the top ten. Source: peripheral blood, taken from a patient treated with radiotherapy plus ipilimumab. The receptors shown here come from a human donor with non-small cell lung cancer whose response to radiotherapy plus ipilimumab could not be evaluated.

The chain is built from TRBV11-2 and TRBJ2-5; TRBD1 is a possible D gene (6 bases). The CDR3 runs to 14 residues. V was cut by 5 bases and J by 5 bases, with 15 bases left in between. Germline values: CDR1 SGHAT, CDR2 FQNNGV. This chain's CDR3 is CASSLRGGWETQYF. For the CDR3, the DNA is TGTGCCAGCAGCCTCAGGGGTGGTTGGGAGACCCAGTACTTC.

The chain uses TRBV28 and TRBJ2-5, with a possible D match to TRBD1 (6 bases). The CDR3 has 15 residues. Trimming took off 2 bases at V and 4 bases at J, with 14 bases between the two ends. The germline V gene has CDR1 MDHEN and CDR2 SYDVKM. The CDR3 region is CASSLGQGKGETQYF. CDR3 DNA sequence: TGTGCCAGCAGTTTAGGGCAGGGGAAAGGAGAGACCCAGTACTTC.

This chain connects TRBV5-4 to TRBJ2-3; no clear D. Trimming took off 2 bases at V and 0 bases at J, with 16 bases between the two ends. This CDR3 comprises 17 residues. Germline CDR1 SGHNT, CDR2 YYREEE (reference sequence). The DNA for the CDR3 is TGTGCCAGCAGCTTCCTCGCCCAGCGAGCTAGCACAGATACGCAGTATTTT. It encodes CASSFLAQRASTDTQYF.

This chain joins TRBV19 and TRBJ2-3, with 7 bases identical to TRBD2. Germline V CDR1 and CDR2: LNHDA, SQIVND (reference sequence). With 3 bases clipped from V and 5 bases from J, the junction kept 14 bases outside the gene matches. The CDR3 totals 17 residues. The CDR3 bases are TGTGCCAGTAGTATTACGGGTACGGCGGGAGCGATAGATACGCAGTATTTT. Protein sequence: CASSITGTAGAIDTQYF.

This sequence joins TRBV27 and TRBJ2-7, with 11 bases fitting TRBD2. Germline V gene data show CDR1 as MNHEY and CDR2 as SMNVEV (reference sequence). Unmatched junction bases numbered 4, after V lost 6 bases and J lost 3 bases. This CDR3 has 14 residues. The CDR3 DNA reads TGTGCCAGCAGCCCTGGGACTAGCGGCTACGAGCAGTACTTC. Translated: CASSPGTSGYEQYF.

The CDR3 DNA sequence: TGTGCCAGCAGCCAACCGGGACTAGCGGGGGACGGGGAGACCCAGTACTTC. Translating it yields CASSQPGLAGDGETQYF. The chain recombines TRBV28 with TRBJ2-5; 14 bases fit TRBD2. Germline V gene data show CDR1 as MDHEN and CDR2 as SYDVKM. The CDR3 extends over 17 amino acids. Trimming took 6 bases from V and 5 from J; bases not matched to a gene: 11.

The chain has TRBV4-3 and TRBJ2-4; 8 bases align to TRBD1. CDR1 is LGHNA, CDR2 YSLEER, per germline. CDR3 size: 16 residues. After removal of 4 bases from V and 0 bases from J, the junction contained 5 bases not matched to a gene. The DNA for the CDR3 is TGCGCCAGCAGCCCAGGGACAGGCCTAGCCAAAAACATTCAGTACTTC. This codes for CASSPGTGLAKNIQYF.

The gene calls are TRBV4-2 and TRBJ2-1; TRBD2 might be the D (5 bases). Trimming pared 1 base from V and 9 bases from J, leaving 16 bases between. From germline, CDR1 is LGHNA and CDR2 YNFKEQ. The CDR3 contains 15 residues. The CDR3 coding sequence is TGTGCCAGCAGCCAAGTAGAGGGCCCTCTGGCTGAGCAGTTCTTC. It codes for CASSQVEGPLAEQFF.

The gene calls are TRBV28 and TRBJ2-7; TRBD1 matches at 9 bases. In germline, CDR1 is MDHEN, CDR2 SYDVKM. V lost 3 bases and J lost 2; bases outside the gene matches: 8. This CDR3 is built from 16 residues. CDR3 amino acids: CASSLRWGTGTYEQYF. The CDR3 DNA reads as TGTGCCAGCAGTTTGAGGTGGGGGACAGGGACCTACGAGCAGTACTTC.

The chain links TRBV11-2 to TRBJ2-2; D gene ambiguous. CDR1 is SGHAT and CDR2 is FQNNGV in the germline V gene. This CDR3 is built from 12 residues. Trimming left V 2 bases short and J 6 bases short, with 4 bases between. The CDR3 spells CASSLNSGELFF. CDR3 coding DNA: TGTGCCAGCAGCTTAAACTCCGGGGAGCTGTTTTTT.

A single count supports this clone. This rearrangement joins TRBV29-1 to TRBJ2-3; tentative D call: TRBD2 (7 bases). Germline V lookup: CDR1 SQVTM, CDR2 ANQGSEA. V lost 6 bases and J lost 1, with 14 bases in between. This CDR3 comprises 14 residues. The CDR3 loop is CSVPWGGRTDTQYF. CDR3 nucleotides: TGCAGCGTCCCCTGGGGGGGCCGCACAGATACGCAGTATTTT.

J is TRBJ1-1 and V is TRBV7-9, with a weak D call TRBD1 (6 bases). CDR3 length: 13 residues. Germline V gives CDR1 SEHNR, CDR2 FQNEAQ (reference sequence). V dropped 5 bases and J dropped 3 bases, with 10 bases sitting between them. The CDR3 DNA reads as TGTGCCAGCAGCGACAGACAGGACACTGAAGCTTTCTTT. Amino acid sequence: CASSDRQDTEAFF. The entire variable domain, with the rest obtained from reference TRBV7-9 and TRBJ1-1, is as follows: DTGVSQNPRHKITKRGQNVTFRCDPISEHNRLYWYRQTLGQGPEFLTYFQNEAQLEKSRLLSDRFSAERPKGSFSTLEIQRTEQGDSAMYLCASSDRQDTEAFFGQGTRLTVV.

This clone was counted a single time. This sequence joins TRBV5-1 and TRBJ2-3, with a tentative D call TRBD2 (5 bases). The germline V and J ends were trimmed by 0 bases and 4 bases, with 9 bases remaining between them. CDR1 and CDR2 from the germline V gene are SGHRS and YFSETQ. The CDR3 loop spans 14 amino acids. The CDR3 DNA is TGCGCCAGCAGCTTGGGAGGGAGTGCAGATACGCAGTATTTT. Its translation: CASSLGGSADTQYF.

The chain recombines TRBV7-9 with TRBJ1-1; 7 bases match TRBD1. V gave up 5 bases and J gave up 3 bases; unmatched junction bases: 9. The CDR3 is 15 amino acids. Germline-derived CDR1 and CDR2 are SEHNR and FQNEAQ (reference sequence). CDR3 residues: CASSAGQVSHTEAFF. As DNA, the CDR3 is TGTGCCAGCAGCGCCGGACAGGTCTCCCACACTGAAGCTTTCTTT.

The DNA for the CDR3 is TGTGCCAGCAGCACCCAGGTCGGGAGGAAATACAATGAGCAGTTCTTC. Translation gives CASSTQVGRKYNEQFF. The V and J genes are TRBV11-2 and TRBJ2-1, with 7 bases that match TRBD2. CDR1 is SGHAT, CDR2 FQNNGV, per germline. Unmatched junction bases numbered 11, after V lost 5 bases and J lost 4 bases. CDR3 length equals 16 residues.

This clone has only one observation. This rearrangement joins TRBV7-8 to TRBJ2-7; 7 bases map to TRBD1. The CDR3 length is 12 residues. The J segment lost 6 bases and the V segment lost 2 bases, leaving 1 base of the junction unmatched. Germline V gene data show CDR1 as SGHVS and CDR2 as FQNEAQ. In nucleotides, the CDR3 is TGTGCCAGCAGCTTAAGGGGGCCCGAGCAGTACTTC. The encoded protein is CASSLRGPEQYF.

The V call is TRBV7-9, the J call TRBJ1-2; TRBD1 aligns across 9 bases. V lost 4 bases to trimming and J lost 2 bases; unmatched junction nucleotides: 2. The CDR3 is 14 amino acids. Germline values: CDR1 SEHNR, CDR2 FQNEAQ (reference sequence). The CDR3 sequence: CASSSGTGNYGYTF. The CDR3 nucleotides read TGTGCCAGCAGCTCCGGGACAGGGAACTATGGCTACACCTTC.

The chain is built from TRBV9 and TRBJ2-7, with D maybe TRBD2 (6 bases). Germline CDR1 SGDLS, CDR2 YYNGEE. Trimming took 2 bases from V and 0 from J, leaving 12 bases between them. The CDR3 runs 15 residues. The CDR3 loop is CASSVNGGSSYEQYF. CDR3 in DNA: TGTGCCAGCAGCGTCAATGGGGGGAGCTCCTACGAGCAGTACTTC.

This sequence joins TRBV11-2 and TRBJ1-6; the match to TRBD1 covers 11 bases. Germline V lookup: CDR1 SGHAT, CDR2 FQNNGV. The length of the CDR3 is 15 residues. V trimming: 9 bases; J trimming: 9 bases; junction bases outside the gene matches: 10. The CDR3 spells CASKRPGTGGSPLHF. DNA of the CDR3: TGTGCCAGTAAGCGCCCCGGGACAGGGGGTTCACCCCTCCACTTT.

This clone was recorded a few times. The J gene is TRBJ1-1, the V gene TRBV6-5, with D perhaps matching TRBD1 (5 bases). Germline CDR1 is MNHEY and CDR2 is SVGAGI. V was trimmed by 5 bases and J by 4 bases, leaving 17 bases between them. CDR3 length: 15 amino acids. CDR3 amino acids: CASSRTGTGFTEAFF. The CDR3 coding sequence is TGTGCCAGCAGTCGAACGGGTACAGGTTTCACTGAAGCTTTCTTT.

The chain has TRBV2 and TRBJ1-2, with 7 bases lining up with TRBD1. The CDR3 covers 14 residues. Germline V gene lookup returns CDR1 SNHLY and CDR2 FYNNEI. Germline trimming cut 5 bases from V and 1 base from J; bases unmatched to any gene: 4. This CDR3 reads CASSSGTVNYGYTF. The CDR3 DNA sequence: TGTGCCAGCAGTTCCGGGACAGTTAACTATGGCTACACCTTC.

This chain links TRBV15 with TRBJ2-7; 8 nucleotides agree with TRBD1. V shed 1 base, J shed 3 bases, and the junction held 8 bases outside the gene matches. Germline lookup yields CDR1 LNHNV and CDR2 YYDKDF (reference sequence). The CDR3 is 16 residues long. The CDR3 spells CATSRVPGQEYYEQYF. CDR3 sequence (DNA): TGTGCCACCAGCAGAGTACCGGGACAGGAGTACTACGAGCAGTACTTC.

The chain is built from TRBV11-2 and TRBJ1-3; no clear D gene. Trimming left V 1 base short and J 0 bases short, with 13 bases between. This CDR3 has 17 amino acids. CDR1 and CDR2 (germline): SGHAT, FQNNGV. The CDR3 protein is CASSLGEWRSSGNTIYF. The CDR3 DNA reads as TGTGCCAGCAGCTTAGGGGAATGGAGGAGCTCTGGAAACACCATATATTTT.

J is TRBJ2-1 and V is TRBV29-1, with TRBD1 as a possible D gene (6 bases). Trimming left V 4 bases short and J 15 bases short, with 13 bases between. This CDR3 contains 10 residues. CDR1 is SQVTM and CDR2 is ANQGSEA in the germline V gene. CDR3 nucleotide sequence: TGCAGCGTTGTAGGGGGTGGGGGGTTCTTC. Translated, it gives CSVVGGGGFF.

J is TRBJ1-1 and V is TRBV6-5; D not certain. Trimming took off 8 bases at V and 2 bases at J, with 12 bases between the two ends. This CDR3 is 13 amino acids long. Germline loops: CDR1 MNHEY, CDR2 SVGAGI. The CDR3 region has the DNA TGTGCCAGCGGGTCCGCGGGCAACACTGAAGCTTTCTTT. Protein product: CASGSAGNTEAFF.

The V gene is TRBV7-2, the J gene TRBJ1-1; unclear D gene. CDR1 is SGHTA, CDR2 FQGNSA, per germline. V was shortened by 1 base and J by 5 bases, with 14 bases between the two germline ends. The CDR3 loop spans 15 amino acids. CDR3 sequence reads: CASSLGPGRGTEAFF. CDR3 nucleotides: TGTGCCAGCAGCTTAGGTCCGGGCCGAGGGACTGAAGCTTTCTTT.

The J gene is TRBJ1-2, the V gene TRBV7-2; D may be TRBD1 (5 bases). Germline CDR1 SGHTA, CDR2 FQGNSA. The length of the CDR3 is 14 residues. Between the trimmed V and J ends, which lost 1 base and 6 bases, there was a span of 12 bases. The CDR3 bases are TGTGCCAGCAGCTTAGGCCCCGGGGGACATGGCTACACCTTC. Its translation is CASSLGPGGHGYTF.